Below, one T cell receptor (beta chain) is given with its context. These data originate in a study of blood T cell repertoires in COVID-19. Here immunoSEQ multiplex PCR was the method, and the copy in TCRdb shows in-frame clones only, minus some. Among fewer than 450,000 clones, more than 75% were seen once, and the ten largest hold about 0.93%. Recovery meant two consecutive negative NP/OP PCR tests, professional clearance, or resolved symptoms. CDR1 and CDR2 (germline): GTSNPN, SVGIG (reference sequence). This CDR3 is 16 amino acids long. Trimming removed 1 base at V and 2 bases at J, with 18 bases between.

The chain recombines TRBV30 with TRBJ2-7; tentatively, D is TRBD1 (6 bases). This receptor was identified in a woman aged 25 to 45 who had recovered from COVID-19. Sequencing was carried out using PBMCs or T cells enriched from blood (not recorded which). In nucleotides, the CDR3 is TGTGCCTGGAGTGCACTTAGAGGGAACAGGGCCTACGAGCAGTACTTC. Its translation is CAWSALRGNRAYEQYF.